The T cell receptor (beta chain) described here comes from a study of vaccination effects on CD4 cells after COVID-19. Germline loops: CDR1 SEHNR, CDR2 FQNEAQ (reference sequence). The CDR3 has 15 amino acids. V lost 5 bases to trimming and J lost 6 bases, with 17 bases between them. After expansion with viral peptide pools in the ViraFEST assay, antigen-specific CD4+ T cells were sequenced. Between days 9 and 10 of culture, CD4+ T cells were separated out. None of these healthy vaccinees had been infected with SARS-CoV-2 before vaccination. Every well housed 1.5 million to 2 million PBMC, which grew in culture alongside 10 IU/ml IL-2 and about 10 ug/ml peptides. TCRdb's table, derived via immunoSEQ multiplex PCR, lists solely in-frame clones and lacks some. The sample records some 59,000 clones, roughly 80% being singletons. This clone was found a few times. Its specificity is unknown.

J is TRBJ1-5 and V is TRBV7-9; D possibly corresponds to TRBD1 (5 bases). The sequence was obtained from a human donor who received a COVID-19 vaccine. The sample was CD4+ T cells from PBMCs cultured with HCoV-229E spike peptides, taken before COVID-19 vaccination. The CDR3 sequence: CASSPTGTGSQPQHF. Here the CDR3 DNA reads TGTGCCAGCAGCCCAACCGGGACTGGGAGTCAGCCCCAGCATTTT.